These 2 T cell receptor beta chains were sequenced from one sample in a study of blood T cell repertoires in COVID-19. Clones were read by immunoSEQ multiplex PCR, and TCRdb kept only the in-frame ones, dropping some. The sample includes a few hundred thousand clones, 65% to 90% of them seen just once. The sample taken for sequencing was peripheral blood. The receptors come from a human donor in a cohort sampled during active COVID-19.

With regard to this clone: This same CDR3 is encoded by further DNA sequences in the sample. The chain carries TRBV28 and TRBJ2-6; 7 bases map to TRBD1. Germline values: CDR1 MDHEN, CDR2 SYDVKM. The CDR3 has 15 amino acids. V trimming: 4 bases; J trimming: 2 bases; junction bases outside the gene matches: 2. Written as DNA, the CDR3 is TGTGCCAGCAGTTCCACAGGGGCTGGGGCCAACGTCCTGACTTTC. Protein: CASSSTGAGANVLTF.

The chain couples TRBV28 to TRBJ2-4; possible D gene TRBD1, 5 bases. Germline CDR1 is MDHEN and CDR2 is SYDVKM. The CDR3 covers 14 residues. Trimming pared 4 bases from V and 0 bases from J, leaving 7 bases between. CDR3 residues: CASSSTAAKNIQYF. The CDR3 region has the DNA TGTGCCAGCAGTTCGACAGCAGCCAAAAACATTCAGTACTTC.